These 29 T cell receptor beta chains originate from one sample sequenced in a study of control samples from healthy donors and cancer patients. Sequencing was performed with immunoSEQ multiplex PCR; in TCRdb, only in-frame clones are kept and a portion is missing. In the table there are 100,000 to 150,000 clones, 87% of which are singletons. The sequencing sample was made of blood. The origin of the receptors is a man aged 55 to 70 in good health.

The V call is TRBV2, the J call TRBJ1-3; possibly TRBD1 for D (5 bases). This CDR3 spans 13 amino acids. V lost 4 bases and J 5 bases, leaving 9 bases between the germline ends. From germline, CDR1 is SNHLY and CDR2 FYNNEI. DNA for the CDR3: TGTGCCAGCAGTGGGGGCAGTAGAAACACCATATATTTT. Translating it yields CASSGGSRNTIYF.

This clone came up a few times. The chain couples TRBV27 to TRBJ1-1, with 7 bases identical to TRBD1. CDR1 is MNHEY and CDR2 is SMNVEV in the germline V gene (reference sequence). The V and J ends lost 5 bases and 1 base, in that order; junction bases with no gene match: 4. This CDR3 spans 14 amino acids. CDR3 amino acids: CASSNSGGNTEAFF. The CDR3 bases are TGTGCCAGCAGTAATTCAGGGGGGAACACTGAAGCTTTCTTT.

The gene calls are TRBV5-1 and TRBJ2-1; TRBD2 aligns across 7 bases. The germline gives CDR1 SGHRS, CDR2 YFSETQ. The CDR3 is 16 residues long. With 6 bases clipped from V and 4 bases from J, the junction kept 13 bases outside the gene matches. The CDR3 reads CASTLGTGGIYNEQFF. The CDR3 region has the DNA TGCGCCAGCACCCTGGGCACGGGGGGAATTTACAATGAGCAGTTCTTC.

The CDR3 loop is CASSDIWGLYGYTF. CDR3 in DNA: TGTGCCAGCAGTGATATCTGGGGTCTCTATGGCTACACCTTC. The rearrangement joins TRBV25-1 to TRBJ1-2, with D uncertain. The germline gives CDR1 MGHDK, CDR2 SYGVNS. V was shortened by 3 bases and J by 4 bases, with 12 bases between the two germline ends. The CDR3 extends over 14 amino acids.

The chain links TRBV10-3 to TRBJ1-1, with 7 bases identical to TRBD1. The V gene end was trimmed by 4 bases and the J gene end by 4 bases; junction bases not matched to a gene: 9. The germline V gene has CDR1 ENHRY and CDR2 SYGVKD. This CDR3 contains 15 residues. The CDR3, as DNA: TGTGCCATCAGTGCGGGCGTGACAGGGATCACTGAAGCTTTCTTT. Amino acids: CAISAGVTGITEAFF.

There are a few counts of this clone. The V gene is TRBV27, the J gene TRBJ1-1; D is ambiguous. The V gene's germline CDR1 is MNHEY and CDR2 SMNVEV (reference sequence). The CDR3 is 15 amino acids. The ends were cut back, 7 bases at V and 0 bases at J, with 15 bases in the middle. The CDR3 loop is CASKEQLYMNTEAFF. The CDR3 DNA reads TGTGCCAGCAAGGAACAGCTTTATATGAACACTGAAGCTTTCTTT.

The chain couples TRBV3-1 (or the pseudogene TRBV3-2) to TRBJ2-5, with 8 bases lining up with TRBD1. CDR1 and CDR2 (germline): LGHDT, YNNKEL (reference sequence). The trim removed 3 bases at V and 9 bases at J, leaving 3 bases unmatched. The CDR3 sequence is 12 residues long. This chain's CDR3 is CASSQKQGAQYF. CDR3 DNA sequence: TGTGCCAGCAGCCAGAAACAGGGGGCCCAGTACTTC.

This chain links TRBV15 with TRBJ1-2; unclear D gene. V lost 5 bases to trimming and J lost 4 bases, with 11 bases between them. CDR3 length: 13 amino acids. Germline values: CDR1 LNHNV, CDR2 YYDKDF (reference sequence). The CDR3 DNA sequence: TGTGCCACCAGCGAGCCCTCCAGCTATGGCTACACCTTC. It translates to CATSEPSSYGYTF.

This sequence joins TRBV9 and TRBJ2-1, with D perhaps matching TRBD1 (7 bases). The V end was cut by 0 bases, the J end by 3 bases, with 13 bases between. CDR1 is SGDLS, CDR2 YYNGEE, per germline. The CDR3 covers 16 residues. In nucleotides, the CDR3 is TGTGCCAGCAGCGTAGTAGGGGGGACAGTCTACAATGAGCAGTTCTTC. Its protein is CASSVVGGTVYNEQFF.

This clone was picked up a small number of times. The V and J genes are TRBV19 and TRBJ2-2; no clear D. Between the trimmed V and J ends, which lost 3 bases and 2 bases, there was a span of 10 bases. Germline CDR1 reads LNHDA; CDR2 reads SQIVND (reference sequence). CDR3 length equals 15 residues. The CDR3 protein is CASSIRLENTGELFF. In DNA, the CDR3 is TGTGCCAGTAGTATCCGCCTAGAAAACACCGGGGAGCTGTTTTTT.

The chain combines TRBV14 with TRBJ2-1, with 8 bases matching TRBD1. The CDR3 sequence is 15 residues long. Unmatched junction bases numbered 8, after V lost 3 bases and J lost 7 bases. The germline V gene encodes CDR1 SGHDN and CDR2 FVKESK. As DNA, the CDR3 is TGTGCCAGCAGCCAGGCATACAGGGGGTCGAATGAGCAGTTCTTC. Protein: CASSQAYRGSNEQFF. Together with reference TRBV14 and TRBJ2-1, the CDR3 gives the full variable domain: EAGVTQFPSHSVIEKGQTVTLRCDPISGHDNLYWYRRVMGKEIKFLLHFVKESKQDESGMPNNRFLAERTGGTYSTLKVQPAELEDSGVYFCASSQAYRGSNEQFFGPGTRLTVL.

V gene TRBV28 combines with J gene TRBJ1-1, with D uncertain. In germline, CDR1 is MDHEN, CDR2 SYDVKM. This CDR3 comprises 14 residues. Between the trimmed V and J ends, which lost 2 bases and 1 base, there was a span of 8 bases. The DNA of the CDR3 is TGTGCCAGCAGTTTAACGGGCCAGAACACTGAAGCTTTCTTT. Protein sequence: CASSLTGQNTEAFF.

The CDR3 region is CASIPDGWNTEAFF. For the CDR3, the DNA is TGTGCCAGCATCCCCGACGGGTGGAACACTGAAGCTTTCTTT. The chain carries TRBV7-9 and TRBJ1-1; no clear D. The V gene lost 7 bases and the J gene lost 1 base, with 13 bases spanning the gap. The CDR3 loop spans 14 amino acids. Germline values: CDR1 SEHNR, CDR2 FQNEAQ (reference sequence).

V gene TRBV28 combines with J gene TRBJ2-1, with D possibly being TRBD2 (6 bases). Trimming stripped 5 bases from V and 13 bases from J, with 12 bases between. This CDR3 contains 11 residues. CDR1 is MDHEN and CDR2 is SYDVKM in the germline V gene. CDR3 region: CASSAVGGQFF. CDR3 in DNA: TGTGCCAGCAGTGCAGTGGGGGGTCAGTTCTTC.

This clone appeared a few times. The same CDR3 is also encoded by other DNA sequences in this sample. The V and J genes are TRBV11-2 and TRBJ1-1; 9 nucleotides match TRBD1. This CDR3 is 12 amino acids long. Unmatched junction bases numbered 5, after V lost 5 bases and J lost 10 bases. The V gene's germline CDR1 is SGHAT and CDR2 FQNNGV. The CDR3 DNA reads as TGTGCCAGCAGCCGGGACAGGGAGCGAGCTTTCTTT. Protein product: CASSRDRERAFF.

This clone was detected only a few times. It is unclear where the CDR3 begins or ends on the DNA, so no DNA is shown, and the CDR3 is as TCRdb lists it. This chain joins TRBV7-2 and TRBJ2-3; TRBD2 is the table's D call, not checked against the DNA. With termini counted, the CDR3 has 12 amino acids. CDR1 is SGHTA, CDR2 FQGNSA, per germline. CDR3 amino acids: CASSLVAGGSLF.

The chain has TRBV6-5 and TRBJ1-4; D is ambiguous. The CDR3 spans 14 residues. Germline CDR1 and CDR2: MNHEY and SVGAGI. V gave up 2 bases and J gave up 4 bases, with 8 bases separating them. The CDR3 coding sequence is TGTGCCAGCAGTTACCGGCGTCTTAATGAAAAACTGTTTTTT. Protein product: CASSYRRLNEKLFF.

The rearrangement joins TRBV6-2 or TRBV6-3 to TRBJ2-1; TRBD2 aligns across 11 bases. After removal of 5 bases from V and 5 bases from J, the junction contained 5 bases not matched to a gene. The CDR3 has 15 residues. Germline-derived CDR1 and CDR2 are MNHEY and SVGEGT. CDR3 nucleotides: TGTGCCAGCAGTCGGACTAGCGGGTCTAACAATGAGCAGTTCTTC. Translated: CASSRTSGSNNEQFF.

The CDR3 sequence is CASSMPPGALAFF. The CDR3 DNA follows: TGTGCCAGTAGTATGCCTCCCGGGGCGCTGGCTTTCTTT. The rearrangement links TRBV19 to TRBJ1-1; possible D gene TRBD1, 5 bases. The germline V gene has CDR1 LNHDA and CDR2 SQIVND (reference sequence). This CDR3 is built from 13 residues. The V end was cut by 3 bases, the J end by 11 bases, with 16 bases between.

The chain uses TRBV7-3 and TRBJ2-1; TRBD1 matches 11 bases. The CDR3 runs to 14 residues. The germline V gene has CDR1 SGHTA and CDR2 FQGTGA. After removal of 2 bases from V and 6 bases from J, the junction contained 0 bases not matched to a gene. CDR3 DNA: TGTGCCAGCAGCTTAGGGACAGGGGGCAATGAGCAGTTCTTC. It yields the protein CASSLGTGGNEQFF.

The chain has TRBV5-1 and TRBJ2-1; a possible D gene is TRBD2 (7 bases). The CDR3 loop spans 14 amino acids. Trimming left V 0 bases short and J 7 bases short, with 11 bases between. Germline CDR1 SGHRS, CDR2 YFSETQ. CDR3 sequence (DNA): TGCGCCAGCAGCTTGGAAGGGGGGGCTAATGAGCAGTTCTTC. It yields the protein CASSLEGGANEQFF.

The chain recombines TRBV19 with TRBJ2-1, with D perhaps TRBD1 (5 bases). Trimming took off 1 base at V and 2 bases at J, with 9 bases between the two ends. The CDR3 totals 15 residues. The V gene's germline CDR1 is LNHDA and CDR2 SQIVND (reference sequence). The CDR3 sequence: CASSIATVPYNEQFF. The CDR3 nucleotides are TGTGCCAGTAGTATAGCGACAGTCCCCTACAATGAGCAGTTCTTC. Complete variable domain (other parts from reference TRBV19 and TRBJ2-1): DGGITQSPKYLFRKEGQNVTLSCEQNLNHDAMYWYRQDPGQGLRLIYYSQIVNDFQKGDIAEGYSVSREKKESFPLTVTSAQKNPTAFYLCASSIATVPYNEQFFGPGTRLTVL.

The chain joins TRBV28 to TRBJ1-3, with a possible D match to TRBD1 (5 bases). Trimming stripped 5 bases from V and 9 bases from J, with 17 bases between. Germline CDR1 is MDHEN and CDR2 is SYDVKM. The CDR3 is 14 residues long. Here the CDR3 DNA reads TGTGCCAGCAGTCCAGCAGATGGGGGGATCACCATATATTTT. Its translation is CASSPADGGITIYF. Filled out from reference TRBV28 and TRBJ1-3, the complete variable domain reads DVKVTQSSRYLVKRTGEKVFLECVQDMDHENMFWYRQDPGLGLRLIYFSYDVKMKEKGDIPEGYSVSREKKERFSLILESASTNQTSMYLCASSPADGGITIYFGEGSWLTVV.

The chain uses TRBV6-6 and TRBJ1-4, with D unresolved. V was trimmed by 10 bases and J by 7 bases, leaving 7 bases between them. Germline V lookup: CDR1 MNHNY, CDR2 SVGAGI (reference sequence). There are 10 residues in the CDR3. CDR3 region: CATGIEKLFF. DNA of the CDR3: TGTGCCACCGGGATTGAAAAACTGTTTTTT.

CDR3 nucleotides: TGTGCCAGCAGCCAAGAAGGCACCCCCCAAGTAGCAGGGCAGTATTTT. It is translated as CASSQEGTPQVAGQYF. This chain uses TRBV3-1 (or the pseudogene TRBV3-2) with TRBJ2-3; D unresolved. Trimming left V 0 bases short and J 11 bases short, with 21 bases between. Germline loops: CDR1 LGHDT, CDR2 YNNKEL (reference sequence). This CDR3 contains 16 residues.

V is TRBV5-1 and J is TRBJ1-3; tentatively, D is TRBD1 (5 bases). Trimming shortened V by 6 bases and J by 0 bases, and 10 bases separated the two germline ends. The CDR3 totals 14 residues. Germline loops: CDR1 SGHRS, CDR2 YFSETQ. CDR3 coding DNA: TGCGCCAGCACCTCGGGGGGCTCTGGAAACACCATATATTTT. It yields the protein CASTSGGSGNTIYF.

In its sample, this clone was seen once. This chain joins TRBV18 and TRBJ2-3; no clear D gene. The CDR3 contains 16 residues. Germline CDR1 and CDR2: KGHSH and LQKENI. The V gene lost 3 bases and the J gene lost 0 bases, with 13 bases spanning the gap. The CDR3 nucleotides are TGTGCCAGCTCACCTACCGCAGGAGCTAGCACAGATACGCAGTATTTT. Its protein product is CASSPTAGASTDTQYF.

This sequence joins TRBV24-1 and TRBJ2-6; D possibly corresponds to TRBD2 (6 bases). Deletions cut 6 bases from V and 2 bases from J, with 7 bases between. Germline V CDR1 and CDR2: KGHDR, SFDVKD. The CDR3 length is 14 residues. The CDR3 sequence is CATSWGAGANVLTF. The CDR3 DNA follows: TGTGCCACCAGTTGGGGGGCTGGGGCCAACGTCCTGACTTTC.

The gene calls are TRBV18 and TRBJ2-5; maybe TRBD1 (5 bases). CDR1 is KGHSH, CDR2 LQKENI, per germline. V was cut by 1 base and J by 2 bases, with 5 bases left in between. The CDR3 extends over 13 amino acids. The DNA for the CDR3 is TGTGCCAGCTCACCACACAGGCAAGAGACCCAGTACTTC. This gives the protein CASSPHRQETQYF.